This TCR beta chain was recovered during a study of T-cell memory formation after mild COVID-19. Findings of the study overall: The study found contracting CD4+ clones mainly in CM and EM and contracting CD8+ clones in EMRA. Clones that shrank (day 15 to 85) were balanced CD4/CD8, whereas later expanders leaned CD4+. Researchers found some responding clones in pre-infection memory, a sign that cross-reactive memory joined.

Germline V gives CDR1 MNHEY, CDR2 SVGAGI. CDR3 size: 13 residues. Between the trimmed V and J ends, which lost 6 bases and 6 bases, there was a span of 12 bases. Of note for this clonotype: Its matching antigen is unknown.

5'RACE primed at constant segments yielded TCR alpha and TCR beta cDNA libraries bearing sample barcodes and UMIs. MiXCR was run by TCRdb on the 5' RACE reads, yielding one entry per CDR3 protein. The data show 200,000 to 250,000 distinct CDR3 sequences, approximately 16% seen once. The material sequenced was PBMCs or a T cell subset sorted from them (not recorded which). This TCR derives from a man younger than 35 who had mild COVID-19 (a few samples of this study predate the infection). Cell type and time point are not known. V and J are TRBV6-5 and TRBJ2-1; weak D call: TRBD1 (6 bases). The CDR3 sequence is CASRIQGRNEQFF. In nucleotides, the CDR3 is TGTGCCAGCAGGATACAGGGTCGCAATGAGCAGTTCTTC.